This T cell receptor (beta chain) was identified during a study of T cell changes during pregnancy in multiple sclerosis (dated by TCRdb to about 2019). For context, the study as a whole: The study looked at changes in the T cell repertoire across pregnancy in women with multiple sclerosis.

A remark on this clone: What antigen it recognizes has not been identified. Base quality data are lacking; no much larger clone is found one base away.

Library preparation was by the immunoSEQ multiplex PCR assay. The table was pulled from immuneACCESS by TCRdb, which kept in-frame rearrangements only. Such tables lose some clones; where checked, under half of the loss comes from unresolved V genes, and the rest has no known cause. A total of about 40,000 clones appear in this sample, approximately 88% of them only once. The top ten constitute 5.2% of the sample. This material consisted of peripheral blood, taken in the first trimester of pregnancy. The sequence was obtained from a female donor in good health, enrolled as a control in a pregnancy study.

The DNA reads TGTGCCAGCTCACCCGGAGTCATCCAAGAGACCCAGTACTTC. It translates as CASSPGVIQETQYF. The rearranged segments are TRBV7-8 and TRBJ2-5; the D gene assignment is ambiguous. The germline V gene specifies SGHVS as CDR1 and FQNEAQ as CDR2. V drops 8 bases and J drops 1 base, leaving 14 bases in between. Inclusive of the bounding cysteine and phenylalanine, the CDR3 is 14 residues long. Just CDR3 DNA is preserved here, 42 bases in frame from base 1.